The source of this TCR beta chain is a study of sequential checkpoint blockade in melanoma. Overall study: Maintenance nivolumab came after either treatment sequence. TCRbeta immunosequencing was performed on DNA from more than 75 pretreatment melanoma tumor samples. Twenty-two patients had tumor biopsies before treatment and at week 13.

This clone was found many times. Its antigen is currently unknown. Sequenced by immunoSEQ multiplex PCR; TCRdb stores in-frame clones only, minus some. The data contain under 6,000 clones, roughly a fifth of them singletons. Study-level findings and limits: Clinical benefit was about 30 times likelier when tumor T-cell fraction and clonality increased.

CDR1 and CDR2 (germline): SGHNT, YENEEA. CDR3 length: 17 amino acids. Deletions cut 2 bases from V and 8 bases from J, with 22 bases between. Treatment described: randomized to nivolumab then ipilimumab (arm A) or the reverse (arm B). This chain connects TRBV11-3 to TRBJ2-1; D is unresolved. This TCR came from a human donor with melanoma. Sample: tumor tissue (inferred from file names), taken from a patient given nivolumab and ipilimumab in sequence. The CDR3 DNA reads TGTGCCAGCAGCTTACTTTCGGCAGCTTGGTCCGTAGATGAGCAGTTCTTC. The encoded protein is CASSLLSAAWSVDEQFF.